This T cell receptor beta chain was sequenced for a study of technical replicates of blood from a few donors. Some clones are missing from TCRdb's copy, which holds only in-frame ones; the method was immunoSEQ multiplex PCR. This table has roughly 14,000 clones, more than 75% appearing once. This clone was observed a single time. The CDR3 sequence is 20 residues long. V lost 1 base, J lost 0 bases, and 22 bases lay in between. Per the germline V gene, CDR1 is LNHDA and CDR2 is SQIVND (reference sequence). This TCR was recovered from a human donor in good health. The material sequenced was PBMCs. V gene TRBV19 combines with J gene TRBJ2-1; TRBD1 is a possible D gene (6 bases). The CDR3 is CASSIGGVWGQGSSYNEQFF. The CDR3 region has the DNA TGTGCCAGTAGTATAGGAGGTGTTTGGGGGCAGGGGAGCTCCTACAATGAGCAGTTCTTC.